The rows below give T cell receptor beta chains drawn from one sample of a study of blood T cell dynamics during melanoma immunotherapy. Profiled with immunoSEQ multiplex PCR; TCRdb holds only in-frame clones, not every one. The sample comprises roughly 16,000 clones, roughly 80% of which are singletons, and about 7.6% rests with the top ten. The sample in question was blood, obtained from a patient treated with checkpoint blockade. These receptors originate from a human donor with melanoma. CDR3s include the opening cysteine and the closing phenylalanine or tryptophan. A D gene is named only where the DNA matches it firmly. The listing skips clone size in some rows; elsewhere it reads once, few, many or a size class.

abundance: once; j_gene: TRBJ2-7; v_gene: TRBV5-5; d_gene: TRBD1; CDR3aa: CASSPGQGEYEQYF; CDR3nt: TGTGCCAGCAGCCCGGGACAGGGGGAATACGAGCAGTACTTC
abundance: NA; j_gene: TRBJ2-1; v_gene: TRBV9; d_gene: TRBD1; CDR3aa: CASSDNRGAYNEQFF; CDR3nt: TGTGCCAGCAGCGACAACAGGGGGGCGTACAATGAGCAGTTCTTC
abundance: once; j_gene: TRBJ2-7; v_gene: TRBV30; d_gene: NA; CDR3aa: CAWSERGNYEQYF; CDR3nt: TGTGCCTGGAGTGAGCGCGGCAACTACGAGCAGTACTTC
abundance: NA; j_gene: TRBJ1-5; v_gene: TRBV5-1; d_gene: NA; CDR3aa: CASRPGGASNQPQHF; CDR3nt: TGCGCCAGCAGACCGGGGGGGGCTAGCAATCAGCCCCAGCATTTT
abundance: NA; j_gene: TRBJ2-3; v_gene: TRBV28; d_gene: TRBD1; CDR3aa: CASSLRGLTDTQYF; CDR3nt: TGTGCCAGCAGTCTGAGGGGGCTCACAGATACGCAGTATTTT
abundance: NA; j_gene: TRBJ1-2; v_gene: TRBV25-1; d_gene: TRBD1; CDR3aa: CASTLTGDGYTF; CDR3nt: TGTGCCAGCACCTTAACAGGGGATGGCTACACCTTC
abundance: once; j_gene: TRBJ1-2; v_gene: TRBV4-2; d_gene: NA; CDR3aa: CASSQELAGVWGYTF; CDR3nt: TGTGCCAGCAGCCAAGAACTGGCAGGGGTTTGGGGCTACACCTTC
abundance: NA; j_gene: TRBJ1-2; v_gene: TRBV21-1; d_gene: NA; CDR3aa: CASSKGPGQGYGYTF; CDR3nt: TGTGCCAGCAGCAAAGGTCCGGGACAGGGCTATGGCTACACCTTC
abundance: once; j_gene: TRBJ2-7; v_gene: TRBV2; d_gene: TRBD1; CDR3aa: CASSTTGGEQYF; CDR3nt: TGTGCCAGCAGTACCACAGGGGGCGAGCAGTACTTC
abundance: NA; j_gene: TRBJ2-2; v_gene: TRBV27; d_gene: TRBD2; CDR3aa: CASRWGLGRPGELFF; CDR3nt: TGTGCCAGCCGTTGGGGACTAGGTCGCCCCGGGGAGCTGTTTTTT
abundance: NA; j_gene: TRBJ2-3; v_gene: TRBV6-4; d_gene: TRBD2; CDR3aa: CARARGDRTDTQYF; CDR3nt: TGTGCCAGGGCGCGGGGGGACCGCACAGATACGCAGTATTTT
abundance: NA; j_gene: TRBJ2-7; v_gene: TRBV18; d_gene: NA; CDR3aa: CASSPPARTYEQYF; CDR3nt: TGTGCCAGCTCACCACCGGCGAGGACCTACGAGCAGTACTTC
abundance: NA; j_gene: TRBJ2-5; v_gene: TRBV5-6; d_gene: NA; CDR3aa: CASSFSQVGLKTQYF; CDR3nt: TGTGCCAGCAGCTTCTCTCAGGTGGGATTGAAGACCCAGTACTTC
abundance: NA; j_gene: TRBJ1-6; v_gene: TRBV7-6; d_gene: NA; CDR3aa: CASSSSYNSPLHF; CDR3nt: TGTGCCAGCAGCTCCTCCTATAATTCACCCCTCCACTTT
abundance: NA; j_gene: TRBJ2-3; v_gene: TRBV19; d_gene: NA; CDR3aa: CASSLSKGANTQYF; CDR3nt: TGTGCCAGTAGTCTCTCTAAAGGCGCGAATACGCAGTATTTT
abundance: NA; j_gene: TRBJ1-4; v_gene: TRBV30; d_gene: NA; CDR3aa: CAWRSNREKLFF; CDR3nt: TGTGCCTGGAGGTCGAATCGAGAAAAACTGTTTTTT
abundance: NA; j_gene: TRBJ2-2; v_gene: TRBV29-1; d_gene: NA; CDR3aa: CSVVRAGELFF; CDR3nt: TGCAGCGTTGTGAGGGCCGGGGAGCTGTTTTTT
abundance: NA; j_gene: TRBJ2-2; v_gene: TRBV30; d_gene: TRBD1; CDR3aa: CALITGTGKTGELFF; CDR3nt: TGTGCCTTGATAACCGGGACAGGGAAGACCGGGGAGCTGTTTTTT
abundance: NA; j_gene: TRBJ2-7; v_gene: TRBV7-9; d_gene: NA; CDR3aa: CASSLGGIGSHEQYF; CDR3nt: TGTGCCAGCAGCTTAGGGGGGATCGGGAGTCACGAGCAGTACTTC
abundance: NA; j_gene: TRBJ2-7; v_gene: TRBV7-9; d_gene: NA; CDR3aa: CASSLRTTDEQYF; CDR3nt: TGTGCCAGCAGCTTACGGACTACGGATGAGCAGTACTTC
abundance: few; j_gene: TRBJ1-1; v_gene: TRBV5-1; d_gene: NA; CDR3aa: CASSSGQVQRATEAFF; CDR3nt: TGCGCCAGCAGCTCGGGCCAGGTCCAAAGGGCAACTGAAGCTTTCTTT
abundance: NA; j_gene: TRBJ2-5; v_gene: TRBV11-2; d_gene: TRBD2; CDR3aa: CASSRLKLAGVETQYF; CDR3nt: TGTGCCAGCAGCCGCCTTAAGCTAGCGGGAGTAGAGACCCAGTACTTC
abundance: NA; j_gene: TRBJ1-4; v_gene: TRBV12-5; d_gene: NA; CDR3aa: CASGLVLSGGFEKLFF; CDR3nt: TGTGCTAGTGGTTTGGTACTCTCTGGGGGATTTGAAAAACTGTTTTTT
abundance: NA; j_gene: TRBJ1-1; v_gene: TRBV19; d_gene: TRBD1; CDR3aa: CASSTRGGDTEAFF; CDR3nt: TGTGCCAGTAGTACCAGGGGGGGGGACACTGAAGCTTTCTTT
abundance: NA; j_gene: TRBJ2-1; v_gene: TRBV19; d_gene: NA; CDR3aa: CASSIGGRVYNEQFF; CDR3nt: TGTGCCAGTAGTATTGGGGGGAGAGTCTACAATGAGCAGTTCTTC
abundance: NA; j_gene: TRBJ2-6; v_gene: TRBV18; d_gene: TRBD2; CDR3aa: CASSPRLAGTAGANVLTF; CDR3nt: TGTGCCAGCTCACCAAGGCTAGCGGGGACTGCCGGGGCCAACGTCCTGACTTTC
abundance: NA; j_gene: TRBJ2-3; v_gene: TRBV5-1; d_gene: NA; CDR3aa: CASSFGLATNSDTQYF; CDR3nt: TGCGCCAGCAGCTTCGGGCTAGCGACGAATTCAGATACGCAGTATTTT
abundance: few; j_gene: TRBJ1-5; v_gene: TRBV2; d_gene: NA; CDR3aa: CASSGEGGNQPQHF; CDR3nt: TGTGCCAGCAGTGGAGAGGGGGGGAATCAGCCCCAGCATTTT
abundance: NA; j_gene: TRBJ2-3; v_gene: TRBV5-8; d_gene: TRBD1; CDR3aa: CASSLRDRAYF; CDR3nt: TGTGCCAGCAGCTTGCGAGACAGGGCGTATTTT
abundance: NA; j_gene: TRBJ2-4; v_gene: TRBV9; d_gene: TRBD2; CDR3aa: CASSAGTSGLGAKNIQYF; CDR3nt: TGTGCCAGCAGCGCTGGGACTAGCGGGCTCGGGGCCAAAAACATTCAGTACTTC
abundance: NA; j_gene: TRBJ1-6; v_gene: TRBV10-3; d_gene: NA; CDR3aa: CAISEGKQPLHF; CDR3nt: TGTGCCATCAGTGAAGGTAAACAGCCCCTCCACTTT
abundance: NA; j_gene: TRBJ2-3; v_gene: TRBV28; d_gene: NA; CDR3aa: CASSFAESPDTQYF; CDR3nt: TGTGCCAGCAGTTTTGCGGAGTCCCCAGATACGCAGTATTTT